This T cell receptor beta chain was identified during a study of glioma-infiltrating T cells. This CDR3 contains 14 residues. Trimming left V 2 bases short and J 8 bases short, with 15 bases between. Germline CDR1 and CDR2: MNHEY and SMNVEV (reference sequence). Using RNA template, CDR3s of TCR alpha and beta were amplified with iRepertoire arm-PCR. TCRdb analysed the multiplex PCR reads with MiXCR anew, one entry per CDR3 protein. In the table there are approximately 45,000 distinct CDR3 sequences, approximately 20% of which are singletons. Ten or more counts support this clonotype. The antigen is not known. General study findings and limits: Above-expected tissue-blood divergence occurred in all gliomas, most in low-grade ones.

The chain uses TRBV27 and TRBJ1-2; tentative D call: TRBD1 (5 bases). This TCR was sampled from a human donor with low-grade glioma or glioblastoma, undergoing nonglioma brain surgery, or in good health (not recorded which). Material for sequencing was glioma tissue, nonneoplastic brain tissue, or PBMCs (not recorded which). The CDR3 nucleotides read TGTGCCAGCAGTTTAGTCGAAGGGACGGGCGGCTACACCTTC. Its protein product is CASSLVEGTGGYTF.